Listed below are T cell receptor beta chains from one sample, sequenced in a study of shared clonotypes between healthy human individuals. Data came from immunoSEQ multiplex PCR; TCRdb stores just in-frame clones and leaves some out. The sample includes 1,400,000 or so clones, around 98.5% of them seen just once. Sequenced: naive CD4+ T cells sorted from blood. The source of these receptors is a man between 25 and 39 years old in good health. The CDR3 runs from the conserved cysteine through the conserved F or W. Fields, in order: CDR3 length, clone size, J gene, D gene, V gene, CDR3 DNA, CDR3 protein. D genes are given only for firm matches. Size tells how often a clone was seen (once, few, many) or the class of an expanded clone, and some rows leave it out.

cdr3_length: 14
clone_size: once
j_call: TRBJ1-1
d_call: NA
v_call: TRBV27
cdr3_nt: TGTGCCAGCAGAACGGTGACAGCCTCCACTGAAGCTTTCTTT
cdr3_aa: CASRTVTASTEAFF

cdr3_length: 12
clone_size: NA
j_call: TRBJ2-7
d_call: TRBD2
v_call: TRBV7-9
cdr3_nt: TGTGCCAGCAGCCCAGGGACTAGGGAGCAGTACTTC
cdr3_aa: CASSPGTREQYF

cdr3_length: 13
clone_size: NA
j_call: TRBJ2-3
d_call: NA
v_call: TRBV28
cdr3_nt: TGTGCCAGCAGCACCTCCCTCGGGGTTACGCAGTATTTT
cdr3_aa: CASSTSLGVTQYF

cdr3_length: 14
clone_size: NA
j_call: TRBJ2-3
d_call: NA
v_call: TRBV5-1
cdr3_nt: TGCGCCAGCAGCTTGGATCCTGTCACAGATACGCAGTATTTT
cdr3_aa: CASSLDPVTDTQYF

cdr3_length: 12
clone_size: once
j_call: TRBJ2-2
d_call: NA
v_call: TRBV7-2
cdr3_nt: TGTGCCAGCAGCTTAGAAATCGGGGAGCTGTTTTTT
cdr3_aa: CASSLEIGELFF

cdr3_length: 10
clone_size: NA
j_call: TRBJ1-2
d_call: NA
v_call: TRBV2
cdr3_nt: TGTGCCAGCAGCTTCAGCGGCTACACCTTC
cdr3_aa: CASSFSGYTF

cdr3_length: 14
clone_size: NA
j_call: TRBJ2-3
d_call: TRBD1
v_call: TRBV5-8
cdr3_nt: TGTGCCAGCAGCTTGGGGGGGGACAGGCCAACGCAGTATTTT
cdr3_aa: CASSLGGDRPTQYF

cdr3_length: 13
clone_size: NA
j_call: TRBJ2-2
d_call: NA
v_call: TRBV6-5
cdr3_nt: TGTGCCAGCAGTCGTGACAGCGCCGGGGAGCTGTTTTTT
cdr3_aa: CASSRDSAGELFF

cdr3_length: 14
clone_size: NA
j_call: TRBJ2-7
d_call: NA
v_call: TRBV7-9
cdr3_nt: TGTGCCAGCAGCTTAGCGACAGCCTCCTACGAGCAGTACTTC
cdr3_aa: CASSLATASYEQYF

cdr3_length: 15
clone_size: NA
j_call: TRBJ2-5
d_call: NA
v_call: TRBV7-6
cdr3_nt: TGTGCCAGCAGCTTAGAGGGGCCTCAGGGAGAGACCCAGTACTTC
cdr3_aa: CASSLEGPQGETQYF

cdr3_length: 14
clone_size: NA
j_call: TRBJ2-5
d_call: NA
v_call: TRBV29-1
cdr3_nt: TGCAGCGTTGAAGATCCTGGCAGGCAAGAGACCCAGTACTTC
cdr3_aa: CSVEDPGRQETQYF

cdr3_length: 15
clone_size: NA
j_call: TRBJ2-3
d_call: NA
v_call: TRBV2
cdr3_nt: TGTGCCAGCATACCGGGACAACAAACCACAGATACGCAGTATTTT
cdr3_aa: CASIPGQQTTDTQYF

cdr3_length: 15
clone_size: NA
j_call: TRBJ1-2
d_call: NA
v_call: TRBV5-1
cdr3_nt: TGCGCCAGCAGCTTGGGGGACGGATCTAACTATGGCTACACCTTC
cdr3_aa: CASSLGDGSNYGYTF

cdr3_length: 15
clone_size: NA
j_call: TRBJ1-2
d_call: NA
v_call: TRBV4-1
cdr3_nt: TGCGCCAGCAGCCAAGAAGGGACTAGCAGGGGAAGGTTCACCTTC
cdr3_aa: CASSQEGTSRGRFTF

cdr3_length: 15
clone_size: NA
j_call: TRBJ1-5
d_call: NA
v_call: TRBV6-6
cdr3_nt: TGTGCCAGCAGCCGGACTTCAGGGGCAGATCAGCCCCAGCATTTT
cdr3_aa: CASSRTSGADQPQHF

cdr3_length: 15
clone_size: NA
j_call: TRBJ2-7
d_call: NA
v_call: TRBV28
cdr3_nt: TGTGCCAGCAGTTTACTTGAGGGTTTGGTCTACGAGCAGTACTTC
cdr3_aa: CASSLLEGLVYEQYF

cdr3_length: 15
clone_size: NA
j_call: TRBJ2-7
d_call: TRBD1
v_call: TRBV7-4
cdr3_nt: TGTGCCAGCAGCCCCCCGGGACAGGGCTCCTACGAGCAGTACTTC
cdr3_aa: CASSPPGQGSYEQYF